This TCR beta chain originates from a study of cytomegalovirus exposure and HLA in healthy donors. A multiplex PCR was run with 60 Vbeta primers and 13 Jbeta primers. The repertoire was sequenced with immunoSEQ multiplex PCR; TCRdb's copy has only in-frame clones and lacks some. The sample consists of 100,000 or so clones, roughly 75% of them appearing once. CDR3 size: 16 residues. CDR1 and CDR2 (germline): LGHNA, YSLEER. The V gene end was trimmed by 0 bases and the J gene end by 3 bases; junction bases not matched to a gene: 5. This clone was seen more than once but under ten times. Its cognate antigen is unknown. Study-wide findings and caveats: Earlier analysis found most TCR beta V segments productive about 90% or about 30% of the time.

The rearrangement uses TRBV4-3 and TRBJ2-5; 9 bases are shared with TRBD2. The receptor was derived from a woman younger than 30 in good health and CMV-seropositive. Sequencing used PBMCs. The CDR3 DNA sequence: TGCGCCAGCAGCCAAGATCTGGGACTAGCCGAAGAGACCCAGTACTTC. It is translated as CASSQDLGLAEETQYF.